This entry lists 11 T cell receptor beta chains sequenced from one sample in a study of response to subunit inactivated influenza vaccine. One entry per CDR3 protein results from TCRdb running MiXCR on the RT-PCR reads. The sample includes more than 150,000 distinct CDR3 sequences, about 10% of them seen just once. The starting material was CD8+ T cells sorted from PBMCs, obtained 23 to 25 months after vaccination. The source of these receptors is a man in his fifties or sixties who received an inactivated influenza vaccine.

This clonotype has at least ten counts. The chain links TRBV29-1 to TRBJ2-7; 8 positions match TRBD2. Germline CDR1 SQVTM, CDR2 ANQGSEA. The CDR3 spans 15 residues. With V trimmed by 6 bases and J by 2 bases, 12 bases remained unmatched. CDR3 nucleotides: TGCAGCGTCCCGGGGGGGGGCGGAAGGGCCTACGAGCAGTACTTC. Its protein is CSVPGGGGRAYEQYF.

There are a few counts of this clonotype. This chain uses TRBV7-9 with TRBJ2-2; D is uncertain. The ends were cut back, 5 bases at V and 2 bases at J, with 15 bases in the middle. This CDR3 is built from 16 residues. The germline V gene encodes CDR1 SEHNR and CDR2 FQNEAQ (reference sequence). This CDR3 is CASSGVVGVNTGELFF. DNA for the CDR3: TGTGCCAGCAGCGGCGTTGTAGGCGTAAACACCGGGGAGCTGTTTTTT.

This clonotype was recorded a few times. J is TRBJ2-7 and V is TRBV4-3; 8 bases agree with TRBD1. V shed 1 base and J 1 base; nucleotides not matched to a gene: 6. This CDR3 has 16 residues. Germline V gene sequence: CDR1 LGHNA, CDR2 YSLEER. The CDR3 protein is CASSQAIWTGSYEQYF. Here the CDR3 DNA reads TGCGCCAGCAGCCAAGCGATCTGGACAGGGTCCTACGAGCAGTACTTC.

The J gene is TRBJ2-1, the V gene TRBV5-1; possibly TRBD1 or TRBD2 for D (5 bases each). The V and J ends lost 3 bases and 3 bases respectively, with 16 bases between them. The length of the CDR3 is 16 residues. Germline V lookup: CDR1 SGHRS, CDR2 YFSETQ. CDR3 sequence: CASSSIAWGNYNEQFF. The CDR3 DNA reads TGCGCCAGCAGCTCAATCGCCTGGGGGAACTACAATGAGCAGTTCTTC.

There are many counts of this clonotype. The chain has TRBV12-3 or TRBV12-4 and TRBJ2-1, with D possibly being TRBD1 (6 bases). The CDR3 consists of 16 residues. The V gene lost 0 bases and the J gene lost 4 bases, with 13 bases spanning the gap. The CDR3 DNA sequence: TGTGCCAGCAGTTTAGCACTCCCGGGACATTACAATGAGCAGTTCTTC. This encodes CASSLALPGHYNEQFF.

The V call is TRBV20-1, the J call TRBJ2-7; perhaps TRBD2 as D (6 bases). Germline V gene data show CDR1 as DFQATT and CDR2 as SNEGSKA (reference sequence). The germline V and J ends were trimmed by 7 bases and 0 bases, with 13 bases remaining between them. This CDR3 comprises 13 residues. The CDR3 loop is CSVLAGSSYEQYF. Written as DNA, the CDR3 is TGCAGTGTACTGGCGGGGAGCTCCTACGAGCAGTACTTC.

This clonotype showed up just a few times. The V and J genes are TRBV20-1 and TRBJ2-3, with D uncertain. V was shortened by 5 bases and J by 2 bases, with 14 bases between the two germline ends. The germline CDR1 and CDR2 sequences are DFQATT and SNEGSKA (reference sequence). The CDR3 runs 14 residues. The CDR3 nucleotides are TGCAGTGCTTCCGACGGCGTCTACACAGATACGCAGTATTTT. As protein: CSASDGVYTDTQYF.

The chain combines TRBV20-1 with TRBJ2-4; D unclear. Trimming removed 6 bases at V and 7 bases at J, with 13 bases between. Germline assignment: CDR1 DFQATT and CDR2 SNEGSKA (reference sequence). The CDR3 runs to 12 residues. The CDR3 DNA is TGCAGTGCAGCCCCTATGGGGAACATTCAGTACTTC. Its translation is CSAAPMGNIQYF.

This sequence joins TRBV20-1 and TRBJ1-6; TRBD1 agrees at 9 bases. The CDR3 is 15 amino acids. Germline V lookup: CDR1 DFQATT, CDR2 SNEGSKA (reference sequence). The V gene end was trimmed by 5 bases and the J gene end by 4 bases; junction bases not matched to a gene: 6. The CDR3 DNA follows: TGCAGTGCTGGGACAGGGCGGGGGTATAATTCACCCCTCCACTTT. This gives the protein CSAGTGRGYNSPLHF.

This clonotype was seen a handful of times. This chain connects TRBV4-3 to TRBJ2-5; perhaps TRBD1 as D (7 bases). Germline loops: CDR1 LGHNA, CDR2 YSLEER. The CDR3 totals 15 residues. V gave up 1 base and J gave up 5 bases, with 14 bases separating them. CDR3 nucleotides: TGCGCCAGCAGCCAAGGGGAGGACAGGTTGGAGACCCAGTACTTC. Its translation is CASSQGEDRLETQYF.

This clonotype was detected ten times or more. The V call is TRBV4-2, the J call TRBJ2-1; TRBD2 aligns across 8 bases. This CDR3 spans 19 amino acids. Germline V gene lookup returns CDR1 LGHNA and CDR2 YNFKEQ. V lost 4 bases to trimming and J lost 5 bases; unmatched junction nucleotides: 19. The DNA for the CDR3 is TGTGCCAGCAGCCCCCCCCTAGGGAGCGGGAGTCGGGGAGACAATGAGCAGTTCTTC. Translation: CASSPPLGSGSRGDNEQFF.